This TCR beta chain was sequenced for a study of cytomegalovirus exposure and HLA in healthy donors. The V and J ends lost 0 bases and 9 bases respectively, with 15 bases between them. CDR3 length: 15 amino acids. The germline CDR1 and CDR2 sequences are LGHNA and YSLEER. The PCR ran on 60 Vbeta and 13 Jbeta primers. Using immunoSEQ multiplex PCR, the repertoire was profiled, and TCRdb retains in-frame clones only, with some absent. The table has some 140,000 clones, roughly three quarters seen once. Overall study findings and caveats: Later genetic work tied a missense DCLRE1C variant to beta-chain V and J trimming.

Regarding this clone: Its antigen remains unknown.

The chain employs TRBV4-3 and TRBJ1-3; D remains ambiguous. This clonotype was sampled from a man aged 18 to 29 in good health and CMV-seronegative. The source material was PBMCs. CDR3: CASSQDYRFGSTIYF. DNA of the CDR3: TGCGCCAGCAGCCAAGATTACCGATTCGGTAGCACCATATATTTT.